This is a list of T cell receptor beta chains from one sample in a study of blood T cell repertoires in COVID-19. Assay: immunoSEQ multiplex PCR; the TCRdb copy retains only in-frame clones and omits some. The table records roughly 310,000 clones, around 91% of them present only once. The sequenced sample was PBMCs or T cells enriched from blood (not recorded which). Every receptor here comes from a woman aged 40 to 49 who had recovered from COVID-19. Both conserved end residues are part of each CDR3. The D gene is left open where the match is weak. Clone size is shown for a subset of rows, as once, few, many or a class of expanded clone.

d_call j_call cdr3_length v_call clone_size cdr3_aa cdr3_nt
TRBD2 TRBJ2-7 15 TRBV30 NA CASARIAGTNYEQYF TGTGCCTCGGCGAGGATAGCGGGAACTAACTACGAGCAGTACTTC
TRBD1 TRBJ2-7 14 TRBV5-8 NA CASSLGQGAYEQYF TGTGCCAGCAGCTTAGGACAGGGGGCCTACGAGCAGTACTTC
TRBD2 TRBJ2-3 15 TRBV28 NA CASSSGLAGGSTQYF TGTGCCAGCAGTTCGGGACTAGCGGGGGGGTCTACGCAGTATTTT
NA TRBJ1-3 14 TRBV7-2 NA CASSLGISGNTIYF TGTGCCAGCAGCTTAGGTATCTCTGGAAACACCATATATTTT
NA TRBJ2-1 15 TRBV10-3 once CAISRDSRTHDEQFF TGTGCCATCAGCCGGGACTCCCGGACTCACGATGAGCAGTTCTTC
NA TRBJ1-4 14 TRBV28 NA CASSPRGGEEKLFF TGTGCCAGCAGTCCCCGGGGGGGCGAGGAAAAACTGTTTTTT
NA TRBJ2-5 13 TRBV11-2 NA CASSLSTVETQYF TGTGCCAGCAGCTTAAGTACAGTCGAGACCCAGTACTTC
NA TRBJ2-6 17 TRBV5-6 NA CASSLPEAGSGANVLTF TGTGCCAGCAGCCTACCGGAAGCGGGCTCTGGGGCCAACGTCCTGACTTTC
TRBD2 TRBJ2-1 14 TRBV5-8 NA CASSRLAGEDEQFF TGTGCCAGCAGCCGACTAGCGGGAGAGGATGAGCAGTTCTTC
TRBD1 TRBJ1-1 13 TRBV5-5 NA CASSQIRDSEAFF TGTGCCAGCAGTCAAATCCGGGACAGTGAAGCTTTCTTT
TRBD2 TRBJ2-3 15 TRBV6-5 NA CASSKGLAGTDTQYF TGTGCCAGCAGTAAGGGACTAGCGGGCACAGATACGCAGTATTTT
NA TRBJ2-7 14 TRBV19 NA CASRRRRDSYEQYF TGTGCCAGTAGGCGTAGGCGGGACTCCTACGAGCAGTACTTC
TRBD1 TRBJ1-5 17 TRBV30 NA CAWSQQGGIFGNQPQHF TGTGCCTGGAGTCAACAGGGGGGGATCTTTGGGAATCAGCCCCAGCATTTT
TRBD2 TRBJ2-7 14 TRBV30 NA CAWSKGLGLYEQYF TGTGCCTGGAGTAAGGGACTAGGACTCTACGAGCAGTACTTC
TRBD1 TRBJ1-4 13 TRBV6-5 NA CASSGGWGEKLFF TGTGCCAGTTCAGGGGGCTGGGGTGAAAAACTGTTTTTT
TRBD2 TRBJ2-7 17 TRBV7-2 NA CASSLAGIRGGAYEQYF TGTGCCAGCAGCTTAGCGGGCATACGCGGGGGAGCCTACGAGCAGTACTTC
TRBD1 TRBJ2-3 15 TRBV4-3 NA CASSQDGQGTDTQYF TGCGCCAGCAGCCAAGACGGACAGGGGACAGATACGCAGTATTTT
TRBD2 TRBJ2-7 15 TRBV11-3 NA CASSIPGLATYEQYF TGTGCCAGCAGCATCCCGGGACTAGCGACCTACGAGCAGTACTTC
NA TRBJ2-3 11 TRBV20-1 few CSAGSPDTQYF TGCAGTGCAGGGAGCCCAGATACGCAGTATTTT
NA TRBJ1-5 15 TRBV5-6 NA CASSLVSSSNQPQHF TGTGCCAGCAGCTTGGTTTCCAGTAGCAATCAGCCCCAGCATTTT
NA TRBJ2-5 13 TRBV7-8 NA CASSRDRQETQYF TGTGCCAGCAGCCGAGACAGGCAAGAGACCCAGTACTTC
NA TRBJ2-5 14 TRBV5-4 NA CASSLQLQGETQYF TGTGCCAGCAGCTTGCAGCTACAGGGAGAGACCCAGTACTTC
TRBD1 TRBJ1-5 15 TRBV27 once CASSSGTGGRQPQHF TGTGCCAGCAGTTCCGGGACAGGGGGCCGTCAGCCCCAGCATTTT
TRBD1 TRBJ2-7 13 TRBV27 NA CAKPGQGAYEQYF TGTGCCAAACCGGGACAGGGGGCCTACGAGCAGTACTTC
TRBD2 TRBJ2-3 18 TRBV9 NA CASSARLAGGSETDTQYF TGTGCCAGCAGCGCCCGACTAGCGGGGGGGAGTGAGACAGATACGCAGTATTTT
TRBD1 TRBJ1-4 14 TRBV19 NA CASSIGTGNEKLFF TGTGCCAGTAGTATAGGGACAGGGAATGAAAAACTGTTTTTT
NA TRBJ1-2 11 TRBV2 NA CASALVSGYTF TGTGCCAGCGCTCTTGTTAGTGGCTACACCTTC
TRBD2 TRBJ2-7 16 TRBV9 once CASSVSSGGPSYEQYF TGTGCCAGCAGCGTATCATCGGGGGGGCCCTCCTACGAGCAGTACTTC
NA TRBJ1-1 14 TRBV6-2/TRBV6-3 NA CASSYIGGKTEAFF TGTGCCAGCAGTTACATCGGGGGTAAGACTGAAGCTTTCTTT
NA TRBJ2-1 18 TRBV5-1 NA CASSLGGLLDPRNNEQFF TGCGCCAGCAGCTTGGGAGGGCTCCTGGACCCTCGTAACAATGAGCAGTTCTTC
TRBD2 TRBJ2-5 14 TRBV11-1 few CASSPTSGIKTQYF TGTGCCAGCAGCCCGACTAGCGGGATTAAGACCCAGTACTTC
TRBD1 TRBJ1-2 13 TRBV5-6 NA CASSLAGEDRDTF TGTGCCAGCAGCTTGGCCGGGGAGGACAGGGACACCTTC
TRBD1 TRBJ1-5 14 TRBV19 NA CASSTGQKNQPQHF TGTGCCAGTAGTACGGGACAGAAAAATCAGCCCCAGCATTTT
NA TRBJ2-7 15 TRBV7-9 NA CASSSNRDNSYEQYF TGTGCCAGCAGCTCTAACCGGGACAACTCCTACGAGCAGTACTTC
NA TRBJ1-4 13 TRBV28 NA CASREEVLEKLFF TGTGCCAGCAGAGAAGAGGTTCTGGAAAAACTGTTTTTT
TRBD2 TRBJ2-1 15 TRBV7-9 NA CASSPSGTAYNEQFF TGTGCCAGCAGCCCTAGCGGGACCGCCTACAATGAGCAGTTCTTC
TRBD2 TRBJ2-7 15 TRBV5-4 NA CASSQGLAGDWEQYF TGTGCCAGCAGCCAGGGACTAGCGGGAGATTGGGAGCAGTACTTC
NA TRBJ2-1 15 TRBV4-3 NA CASSPLEQGYNEQFF TGCGCCAGCAGCCCGCTGGAACAGGGTTACAATGAGCAGTTCTTC
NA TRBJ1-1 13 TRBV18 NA CASSPSDPGEAFF TGTGCCAGCTCACCATCCGACCCAGGTGAAGCTTTCTTT
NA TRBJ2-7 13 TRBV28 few CASSLQGLPEQYF TGTGCCAGCAGTTTACAGGGCCTCCCCGAGCAGTACTTC
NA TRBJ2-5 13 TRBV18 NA CASSPVLEETQYF TGTGCCAGCTCACCGGTACTCGAAGAGACCCAGTACTTC
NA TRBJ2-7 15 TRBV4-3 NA CASSQEPDSSYEQYF TGCGCCAGCAGCCAAGAACCGGACAGCTCCTACGAGCAGTACTTC
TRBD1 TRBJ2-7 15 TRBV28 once CASRATGPASYEQYF TGTGCCAGCAGGGCGACAGGGCCCGCATCCTACGAGCAGTACTTC
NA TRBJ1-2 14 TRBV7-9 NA CASKRDAAEYGYTF TGTGCCAGCAAGAGGGATGCAGCGGAATACGGCTACACCTTC
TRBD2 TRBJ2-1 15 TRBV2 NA CASSERVSGYNEQFF TGTGCCAGCAGTGAACGGGTTAGCGGGTACAATGAGCAGTTCTTC
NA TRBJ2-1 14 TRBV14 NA CASSHVNRENEQFF TGTGCCAGCAGCCACGTAAACAGGGAGAATGAGCAGTTCTTC